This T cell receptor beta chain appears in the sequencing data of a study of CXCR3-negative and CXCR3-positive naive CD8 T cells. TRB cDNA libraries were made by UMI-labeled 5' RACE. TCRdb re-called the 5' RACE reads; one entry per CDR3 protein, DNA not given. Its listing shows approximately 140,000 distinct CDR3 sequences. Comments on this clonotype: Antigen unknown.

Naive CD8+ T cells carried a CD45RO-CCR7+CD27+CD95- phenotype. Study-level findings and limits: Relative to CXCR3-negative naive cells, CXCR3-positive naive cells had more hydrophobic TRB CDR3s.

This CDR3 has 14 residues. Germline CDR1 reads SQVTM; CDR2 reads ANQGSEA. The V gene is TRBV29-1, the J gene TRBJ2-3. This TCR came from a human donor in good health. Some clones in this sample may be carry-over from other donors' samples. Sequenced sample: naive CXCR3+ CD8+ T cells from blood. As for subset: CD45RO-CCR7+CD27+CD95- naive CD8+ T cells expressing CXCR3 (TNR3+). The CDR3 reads CSVLPDGSTDTQYF.